This TCR beta chain was found in a study of CD8 T cells in Susac syndrome. This clonotype occurred once. Germline CDR1 reads SGHVS; CDR2 reads FQNEAQ. The CDR3 sequence is 15 residues long. V was clipped by 1 base and J by 7 bases, with 11 bases between them. Controls were age- and sex-matched healthy donors. With random hexamers, 0.5 to 1 ug RNA was reverse transcribed. TCRdb processed the immunoSEQ multiplex PCR reads anew with MiXCR; each CDR3 protein has one entry. The sample contains approximately 110,000 distinct CDR3 sequences, around 95% of which appear only once. This rearrangement joins TRBV7-8 to TRBJ2-6; D unresolved. This receptor was identified in a human donor in good health. The sample taken for sequencing was CD4+ T cells from PBMCs. The CDR3, as DNA: TGTGCCAGCAGCTTAGAGCTAGATCGAGCCAACGTCCTGACTTTC. Amino acids: CASSLELDRANVLTF.